The subject of this entry is one TCR beta chain. Its antigen remains unknown. The data belong to a study of siplizumab effects on memory and regulatory T cells. Study outcomes and limitations: The mapping of alloreactive clones to unstimulated subsets covered only a minor fraction of them.

The V gene end was trimmed by 6 bases and the J gene end by 4 bases; junction bases not matched to a gene: 9. Per the germline V gene, CDR1 is MNHEY and CDR2 is SVGAGI. The CDR3 runs to 15 residues. Assay: immunoSEQ multiplex PCR; the TCRdb copy retains only in-frame clones and omits some. The table shows about 100,000 clones, with over 90% occurring only once. The sequence was obtained from a human donor in good health. The rearrangement joins TRBV6-5 to TRBJ2-1; TRBD2 matches 7 bases. Sample: non-Treg CD4+ T cells sorted from blood. CDR3 in DNA: TGTGCCAGCAGACCAACTAGAGCGGGATACAATGAGCAGTTCTTC. Protein sequence: CASRPTRAGYNEQFF.